This record covers a single T cell receptor (beta chain). What it binds is not known. Measured with immunoSEQ multiplex PCR; TCRdb has only the in-frame clones, and not every one. The table shows about 1,500,000 clones, with approximately 97% occurring only once. Germline V gene lookup returns CDR1 LNHDA and CDR2 SQIVND (reference sequence). This CDR3 is built from 12 residues. V lost 5 bases to trimming and J lost 6 bases, with 8 bases between them. The data derive from a study of shared clonotypes between healthy human individuals. Study findings and constraints: Researchers found naive subsets generally carried larger estimated richness than memory subsets.

V is TRBV19 and J is TRBJ1-5, with D unclear. The sequenced material came from naive CD4+ T cells sorted from blood. Regarding subset: CD45RA+ positively selected. The clonotype originates from a man aged 30 to 39 in good health. For the CDR3, the DNA is TGTGCCAGTAGTCCTTGGGGTCAGCCCCAGCATTTT. Its translation: CASSPWGQPQHF.